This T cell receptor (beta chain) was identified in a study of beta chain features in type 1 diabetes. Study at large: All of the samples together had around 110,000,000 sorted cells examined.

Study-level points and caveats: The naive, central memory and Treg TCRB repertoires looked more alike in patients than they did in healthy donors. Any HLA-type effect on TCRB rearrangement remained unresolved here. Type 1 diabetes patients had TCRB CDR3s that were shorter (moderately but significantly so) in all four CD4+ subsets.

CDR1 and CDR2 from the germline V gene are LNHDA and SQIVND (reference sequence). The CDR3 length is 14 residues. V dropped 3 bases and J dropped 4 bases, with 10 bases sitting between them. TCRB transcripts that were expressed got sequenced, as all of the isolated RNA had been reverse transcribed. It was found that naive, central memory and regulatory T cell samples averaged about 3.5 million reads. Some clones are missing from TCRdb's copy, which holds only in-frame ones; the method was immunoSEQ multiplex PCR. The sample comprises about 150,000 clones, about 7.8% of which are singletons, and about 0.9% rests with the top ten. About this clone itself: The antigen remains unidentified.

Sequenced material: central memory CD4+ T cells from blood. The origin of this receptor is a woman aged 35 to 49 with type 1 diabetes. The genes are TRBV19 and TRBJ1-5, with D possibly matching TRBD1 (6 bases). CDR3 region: CASSMTQGNQPQHF. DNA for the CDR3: TGTGCCAGTAGTATGACCCAGGGGAATCAGCCCCAGCATTTT.